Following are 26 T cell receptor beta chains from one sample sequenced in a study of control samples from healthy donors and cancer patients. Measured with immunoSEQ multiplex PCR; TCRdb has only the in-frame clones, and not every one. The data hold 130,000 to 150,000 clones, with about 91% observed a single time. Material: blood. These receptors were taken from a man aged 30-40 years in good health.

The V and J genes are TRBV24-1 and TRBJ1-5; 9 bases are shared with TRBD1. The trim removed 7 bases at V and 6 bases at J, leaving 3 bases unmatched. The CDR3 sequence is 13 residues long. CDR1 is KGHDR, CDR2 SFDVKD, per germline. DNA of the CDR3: TGTGCCACCAGCGGGACAGGGTTTCAGCCCCAGCATTTT. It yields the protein CATSGTGFQPQHF.

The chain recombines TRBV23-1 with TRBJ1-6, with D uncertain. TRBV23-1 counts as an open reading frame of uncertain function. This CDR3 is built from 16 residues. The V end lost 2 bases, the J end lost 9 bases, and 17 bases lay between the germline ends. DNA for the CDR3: TGCGCCAGCAGTCAAATACAGATACCTATCGGTTCACCCCTCCACTTT. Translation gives CASSQIQIPIGSPLHF.

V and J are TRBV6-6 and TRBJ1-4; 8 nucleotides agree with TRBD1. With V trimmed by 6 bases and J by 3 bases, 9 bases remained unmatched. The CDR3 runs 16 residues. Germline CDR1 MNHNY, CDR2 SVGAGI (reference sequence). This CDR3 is CASRSTGTGANEKLFF. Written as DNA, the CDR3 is TGTGCCAGCAGATCCACCGGGACAGGCGCTAATGAAAAACTGTTTTTT.

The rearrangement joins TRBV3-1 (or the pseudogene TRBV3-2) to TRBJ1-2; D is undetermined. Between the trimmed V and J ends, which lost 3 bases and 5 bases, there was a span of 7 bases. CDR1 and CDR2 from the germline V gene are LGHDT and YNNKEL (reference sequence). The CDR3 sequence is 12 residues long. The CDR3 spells CASSQYSYGYTF. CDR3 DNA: TGTGCCAGCAGCCAGTACTCTTATGGCTACACCTTC.

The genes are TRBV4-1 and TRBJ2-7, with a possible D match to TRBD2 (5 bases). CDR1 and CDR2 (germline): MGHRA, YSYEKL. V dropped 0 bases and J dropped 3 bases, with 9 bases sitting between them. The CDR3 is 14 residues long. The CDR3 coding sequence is TGCGCCAGCAGCCAAGATTCGACTATCTACGAGCAGTACTTC. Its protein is CASSQDSTIYEQYF.

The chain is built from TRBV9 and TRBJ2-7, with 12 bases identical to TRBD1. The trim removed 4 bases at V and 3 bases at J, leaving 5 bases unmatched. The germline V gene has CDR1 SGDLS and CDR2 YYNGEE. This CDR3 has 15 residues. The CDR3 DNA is TGTGCCAGCAGCCCCGGGACAGGGGGCTTCTACGAGCAGTACTTC. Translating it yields CASSPGTGGFYEQYF.

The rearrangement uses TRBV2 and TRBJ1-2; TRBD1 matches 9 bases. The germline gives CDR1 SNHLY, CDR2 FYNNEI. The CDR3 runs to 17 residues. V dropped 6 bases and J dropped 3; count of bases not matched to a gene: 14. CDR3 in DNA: TGTGCCAGCAGCCAACAGGGGGCGAGACCCCAGGACTATGGCTACACCTTC. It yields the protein CASSQQGARPQDYGYTF.

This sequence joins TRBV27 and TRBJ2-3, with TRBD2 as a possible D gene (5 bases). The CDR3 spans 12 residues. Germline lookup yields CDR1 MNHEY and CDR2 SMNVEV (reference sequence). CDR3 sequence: CASRLGADTQYF. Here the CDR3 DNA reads TGTGCTAGTCGGTTGGGAGCAGATACGCAGTATTTT.

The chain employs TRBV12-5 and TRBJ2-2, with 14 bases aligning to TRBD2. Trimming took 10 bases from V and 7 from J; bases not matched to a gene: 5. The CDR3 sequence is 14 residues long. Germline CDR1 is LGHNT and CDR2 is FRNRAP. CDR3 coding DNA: TGTGCTACCTCGGGACTAGCGGGGGTCGGGGAGCTGTTTTTT. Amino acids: CATSGLAGVGELFF.

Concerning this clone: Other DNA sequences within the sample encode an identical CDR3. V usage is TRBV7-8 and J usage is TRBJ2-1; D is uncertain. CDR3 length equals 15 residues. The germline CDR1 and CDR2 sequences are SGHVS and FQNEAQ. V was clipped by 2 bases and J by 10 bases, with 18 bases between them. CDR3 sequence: CASSLYGLRAHEQFF. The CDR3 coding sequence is TGTGCCAGCAGCTTATACGGTTTAAGGGCCCACGAGCAGTTCTTC.

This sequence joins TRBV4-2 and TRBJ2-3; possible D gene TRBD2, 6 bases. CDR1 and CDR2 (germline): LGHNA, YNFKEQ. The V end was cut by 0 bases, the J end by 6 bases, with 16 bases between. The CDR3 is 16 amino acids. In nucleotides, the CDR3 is TGTGCCAGCAGCCAAGATCCCGGGGGTTTAGAGGATACGCAGTATTTT. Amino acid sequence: CASSQDPGGLEDTQYF.

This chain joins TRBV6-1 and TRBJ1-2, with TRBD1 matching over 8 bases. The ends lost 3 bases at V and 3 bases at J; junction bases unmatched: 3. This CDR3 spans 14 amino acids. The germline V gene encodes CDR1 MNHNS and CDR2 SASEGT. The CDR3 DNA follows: TGTGCCAGCAGTGATGCGACAGGGGACTATGGCTACACCTTC. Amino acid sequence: CASSDATGDYGYTF.

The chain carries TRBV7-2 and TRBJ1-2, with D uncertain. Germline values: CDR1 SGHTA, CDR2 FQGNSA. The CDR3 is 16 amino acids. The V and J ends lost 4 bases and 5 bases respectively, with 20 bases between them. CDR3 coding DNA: TGTGCCAGCAGCTCCCTGGGTTTAGGGAGGGCGTATGGCTACACCTTC. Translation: CASSSLGLGRAYGYTF.

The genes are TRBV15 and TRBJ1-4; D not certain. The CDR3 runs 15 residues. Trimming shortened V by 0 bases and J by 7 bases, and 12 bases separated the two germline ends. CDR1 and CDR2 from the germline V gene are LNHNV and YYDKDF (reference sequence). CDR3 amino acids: CATSRDQSITEKLFF. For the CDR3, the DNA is TGTGCCACCAGCAGAGACCAATCCATTACTGAAAAACTGTTTTTT.

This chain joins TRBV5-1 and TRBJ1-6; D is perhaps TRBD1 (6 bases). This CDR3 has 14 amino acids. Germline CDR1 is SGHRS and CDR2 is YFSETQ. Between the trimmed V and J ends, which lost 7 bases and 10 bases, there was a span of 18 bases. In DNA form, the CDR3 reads TGCGCCAGCTGCGGGGAGGGGGAAGTCTCACCCCTCCACTTT. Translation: CASCGEGEVSPLHF.

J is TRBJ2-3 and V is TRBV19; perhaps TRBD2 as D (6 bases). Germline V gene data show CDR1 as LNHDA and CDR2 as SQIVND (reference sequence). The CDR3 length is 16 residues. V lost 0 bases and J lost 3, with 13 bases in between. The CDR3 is CASSIDQRRATDTQYF. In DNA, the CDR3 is TGTGCCAGTAGTATAGATCAGCGGAGGGCGACAGATACGCAGTATTTT.

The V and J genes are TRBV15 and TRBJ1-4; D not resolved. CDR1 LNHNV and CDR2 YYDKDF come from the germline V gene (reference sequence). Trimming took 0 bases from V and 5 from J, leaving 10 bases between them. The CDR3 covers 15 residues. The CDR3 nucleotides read TGTGCCACCAGCAGAGATCAGTCCAGGAATGAAAAACTGTTTTTT. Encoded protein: CATSRDQSRNEKLFF.

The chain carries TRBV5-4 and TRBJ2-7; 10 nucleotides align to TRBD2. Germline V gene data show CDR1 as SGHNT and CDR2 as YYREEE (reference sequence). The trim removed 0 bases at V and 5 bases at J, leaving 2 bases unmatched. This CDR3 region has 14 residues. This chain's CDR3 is CASSLGTSGNEQYF. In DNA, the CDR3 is TGTGCCAGCAGCTTGGGGACTAGCGGCAACGAGCAGTACTTC.

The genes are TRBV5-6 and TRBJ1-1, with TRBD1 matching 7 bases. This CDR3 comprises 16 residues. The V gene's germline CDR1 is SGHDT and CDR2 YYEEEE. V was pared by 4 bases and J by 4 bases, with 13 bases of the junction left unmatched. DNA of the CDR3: TGTGCCAGCAGCAAAGGAGGGGGCCCTAGGAGCACTGAAGCTTTCTTT. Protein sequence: CASSKGGGPRSTEAFF.

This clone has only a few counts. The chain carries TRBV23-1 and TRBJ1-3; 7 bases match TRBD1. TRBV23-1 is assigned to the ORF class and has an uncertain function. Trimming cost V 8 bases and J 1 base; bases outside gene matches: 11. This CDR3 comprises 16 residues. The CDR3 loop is CASARDSTPSGNTIYF. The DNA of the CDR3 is TGCGCCAGCGCCCGGGACAGTACTCCTTCTGGAAACACCATATATTTT.

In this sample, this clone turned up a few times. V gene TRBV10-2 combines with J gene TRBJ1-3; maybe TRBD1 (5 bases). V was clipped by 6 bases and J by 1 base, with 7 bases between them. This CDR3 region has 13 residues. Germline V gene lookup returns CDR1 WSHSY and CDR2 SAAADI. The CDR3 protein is CASRAGSGNTIYF. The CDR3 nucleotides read TGCGCCAGCAGAGCAGGGTCTGGAAACACCATATATTTT.

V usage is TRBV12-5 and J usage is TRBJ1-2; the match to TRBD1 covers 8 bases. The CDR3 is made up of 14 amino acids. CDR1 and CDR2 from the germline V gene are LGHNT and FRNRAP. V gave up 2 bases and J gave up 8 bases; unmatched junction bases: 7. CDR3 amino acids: CASGLRTGMKGYTF. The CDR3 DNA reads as TGTGCTAGTGGTTTGCGGACAGGGATGAAAGGCTACACCTTC.

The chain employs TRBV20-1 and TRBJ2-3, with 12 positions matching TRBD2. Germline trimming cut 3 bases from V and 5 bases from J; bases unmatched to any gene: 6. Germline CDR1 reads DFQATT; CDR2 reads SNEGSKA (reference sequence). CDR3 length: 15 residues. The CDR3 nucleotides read TGCAGTGCTAGTAGACTAGCGGGGGCTGGAGATACGCAGTATTTT. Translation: CSASRLAGAGDTQYF.

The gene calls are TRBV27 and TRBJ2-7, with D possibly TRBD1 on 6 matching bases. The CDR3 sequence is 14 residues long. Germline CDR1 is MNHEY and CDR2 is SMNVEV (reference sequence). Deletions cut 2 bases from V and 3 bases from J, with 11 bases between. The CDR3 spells CASSLGQGIYEQYF. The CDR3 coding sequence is TGTGCCAGCAGTTTAGGGCAGGGGATCTACGAGCAGTACTTC.

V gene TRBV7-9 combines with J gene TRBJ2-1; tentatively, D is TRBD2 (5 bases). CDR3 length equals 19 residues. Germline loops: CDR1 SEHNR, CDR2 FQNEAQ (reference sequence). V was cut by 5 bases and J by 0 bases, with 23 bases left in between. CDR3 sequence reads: CASSGGERHEASSYNEQFF. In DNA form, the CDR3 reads TGTGCCAGCAGCGGAGGAGAACGACACGAAGCAAGCTCCTACAATGAGCAGTTCTTC.

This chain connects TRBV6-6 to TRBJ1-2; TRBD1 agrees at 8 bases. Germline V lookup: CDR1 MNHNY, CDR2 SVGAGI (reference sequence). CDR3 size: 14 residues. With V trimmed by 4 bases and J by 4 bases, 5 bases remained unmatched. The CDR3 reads CASSFDRGPYGYTF. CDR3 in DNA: TGTGCCAGCAGTTTCGACAGGGGCCCCTATGGCTACACCTTC.